This T cell receptor beta chain was observed in a study of blood T cell repertoires in COVID-19. Study context: The samples span acute and convalescent COVID-19 from the United States, Italy and Spain.

The V end was cut by 3 bases, the J end by 11 bases, with 17 bases between. Germline V gene lookup returns CDR1 DFQATT and CDR2 SNEGSKA (reference sequence). This CDR3 has 13 amino acids. Source study methods: Amplification of reference gene primers provided the estimated nucleated cell counts. Measured with immunoSEQ multiplex PCR; TCRdb has only the in-frame clones, and not every one. The DNA gave D and trimming, while V, J and clone size come from that table. The table has more than 300,000 clones, more than 85% seen once. Grouping used clinical history reported by participants in a survey and questionnaire. Exposed volunteers were people who met a COVID-19 case within 2 weeks before study entry.

The sample was PBMCs or T cells enriched from blood (not recorded which). The source of this sequence is a woman aged 25 to 39 who had been exposed to COVID-19. V gene TRBV20-1 combines with J gene TRBJ1-5; tentative D call: TRBD1 (5 bases). The CDR3, as DNA: TGCAGTGCTAGTACGAGGAGGGGAAGATCCCAGCATTTT. Its translation is CSASTRRGRSQHF.